This T cell receptor beta chain was documented in a study of T cell repertoires in cytomegalovirus infection. Study at large: Indications came from public TCR beta signatures; they pointed to CMV infection and to a matching HLA type. Broader study findings: Cumulative public TCR beta family frequency identified carriers of CMV plus the relevant HLA.

TCRdb analysed the reads with MiXCR anew, one entry per CDR3 protein. The sample holds about 230,000 distinct CDR3 sequences, 20% to 25% seen once. CDR1 DFQATT and CDR2 SNEGSKA come from the germline V gene (reference sequence). Germline trimming cut 0 bases from V and 2 bases from J; bases unmatched to any gene: 6. The CDR3 consists of 15 residues. Concerning this clonotype: Its specificity is unknown.

The sequencing sample was made of CD8+ T cells from PBMCs. This TCR came from a human donor in good health (CMV status not recorded). Some clones in this sample may be carry-over from other donors' samples. The chain recombines TRBV20-1 with TRBJ2-7; 8 bases agree with TRBD2. CDR3: CSARDQRGPTYEQYF. CDR3 DNA sequence: TGCAGTGCTAGAGATCAGCGGGGGCCGACCTACGAGCAGTACTTC.